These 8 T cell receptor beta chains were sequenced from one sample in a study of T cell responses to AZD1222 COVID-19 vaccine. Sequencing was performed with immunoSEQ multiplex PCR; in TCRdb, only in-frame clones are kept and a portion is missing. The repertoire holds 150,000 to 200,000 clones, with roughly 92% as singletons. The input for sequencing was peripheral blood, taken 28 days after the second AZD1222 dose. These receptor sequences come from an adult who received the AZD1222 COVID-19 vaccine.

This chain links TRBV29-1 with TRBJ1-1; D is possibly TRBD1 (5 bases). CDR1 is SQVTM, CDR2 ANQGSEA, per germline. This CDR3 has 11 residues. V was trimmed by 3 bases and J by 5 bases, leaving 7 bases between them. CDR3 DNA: TGCAGCGTTGAGGGGGGTACTGAAGCTTTCTTT. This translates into CSVEGGTEAFF.

In nucleotides, the CDR3 is TGTGCCAGCAGTTTTCTCCCAGGGACTAGCGGGGGGTCGAAGCAGTATTTT. Residues: CASSFLPGTSGGSKQYF. This chain uses TRBV27 with TRBJ2-3, with TRBD2 matching 15 bases. V dropped 3 bases and J dropped 11; count of bases not matched to a gene: 12. This CDR3 is built from 17 residues. The V gene's germline CDR1 is MNHEY and CDR2 SMNVEV (reference sequence).

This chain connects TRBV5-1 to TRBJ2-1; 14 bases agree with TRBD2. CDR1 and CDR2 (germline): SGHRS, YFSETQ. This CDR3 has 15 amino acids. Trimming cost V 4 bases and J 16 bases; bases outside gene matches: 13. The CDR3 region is CASSPQGLAGEETFF. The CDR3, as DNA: TGCGCCAGCAGCCCCCAGGGACTAGCGGGAGAGGAGACATTCTTC.

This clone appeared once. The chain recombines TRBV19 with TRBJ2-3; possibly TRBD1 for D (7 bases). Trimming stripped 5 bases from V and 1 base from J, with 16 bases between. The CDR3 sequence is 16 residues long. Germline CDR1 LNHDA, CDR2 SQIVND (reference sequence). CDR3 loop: CASSGRQGGGTDTQYF. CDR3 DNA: TGTGCCAGTAGTGGTAGACAGGGAGGAGGCACAGATACGCAGTATTTT.

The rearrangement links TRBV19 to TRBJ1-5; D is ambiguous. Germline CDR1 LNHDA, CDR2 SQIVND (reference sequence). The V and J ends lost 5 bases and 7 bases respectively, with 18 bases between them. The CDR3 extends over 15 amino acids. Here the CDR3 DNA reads TGTGCCAGTAGTGCCGCGGCTAACAAAGGGCAGCCCCAGCATTTT. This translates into CASSAAANKGQPQHF. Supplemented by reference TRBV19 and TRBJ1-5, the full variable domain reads DGGITQSPKYLFRKEGQNVTLSCEQNLNHDAMYWYRQDPGQGLRLIYYSQIVNDFQKGDIAEGYSVSREKKESFPLTVTSAQKNPTAFYLCASSAAANKGQPQHFGDGTRLSIL.

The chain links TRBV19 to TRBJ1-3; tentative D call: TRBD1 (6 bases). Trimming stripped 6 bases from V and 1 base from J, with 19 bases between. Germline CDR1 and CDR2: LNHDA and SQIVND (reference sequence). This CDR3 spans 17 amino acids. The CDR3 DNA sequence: TGTGCCAGTAGACCCCTCGGGACATATCATTCTGGAAACACCATATATTTT. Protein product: CASRPLGTYHSGNTIYF.

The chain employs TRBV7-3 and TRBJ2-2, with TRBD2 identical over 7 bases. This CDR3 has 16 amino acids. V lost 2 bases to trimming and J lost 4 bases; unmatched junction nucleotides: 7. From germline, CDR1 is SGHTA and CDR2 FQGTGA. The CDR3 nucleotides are TGTGCCAGCAGCTTATCAGCGGGACTTTCCACCGGGGAGCTGTTTTTT. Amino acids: CASSLSAGLSTGELFF.

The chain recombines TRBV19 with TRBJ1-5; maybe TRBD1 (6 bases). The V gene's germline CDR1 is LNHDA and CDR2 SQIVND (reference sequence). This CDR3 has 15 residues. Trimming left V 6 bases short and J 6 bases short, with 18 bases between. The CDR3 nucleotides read TGTGCCAGTAGCCGCGGCGGGGGCGCGGGTCAGCCCCAGCATTTT. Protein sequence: CASSRGGGAGQPQHF.